Listed below are T cell receptor beta chains from one sample, sequenced in a study of shared clonotypes between healthy human individuals. Assay used: immunoSEQ multiplex PCR; TCRdb lists only in-frame clones, some missing. Found here are around 2.5 million clones, roughly 93% of them singletons; the top ten hold 0.36%. Sequencing was performed on naive CD4+ T cells from PBMCs. The receptors derive from a man aged 18 to 35 in good health. Some clones in this sample may be carry-over from other donors' samples. Both conserved end residues are part of each CDR3. The order of the fields is J gene, D gene, V gene, clone size, CDR3 DNA, CDR3 protein. D genes are given only for firm matches. Clone size is not always given. Where it is, it says once, few, many or a class for expanded clones.

j_gene: TRBJ2-5
d_gene: -
v_gene: TRBV7-9
abundance: -
CDR3nt: TGTGCCATCTTGCAGCAAGAGACCCAGTACTTC
CDR3aa: CAILQQETQYF

j_gene: TRBJ1-1
d_gene: TRBD1
v_gene: TRBV7-8
abundance: -
CDR3nt: TGTGCCAGCAGCTCAGGGGGAAACCCCCCCCGAGCTTTCTTT
CDR3aa: CASSSGGNPPRAFF

j_gene: TRBJ2-1
d_gene: TRBD2
v_gene: TRBV29-1
abundance: -
CDR3nt: TGCAGCGTTGAAGTTAGCGGGAGGGACAATGAGCAGTTCTTC
CDR3aa: CSVEVSGRDNEQFF

j_gene: TRBJ2-3
d_gene: -
v_gene: TRBV5-4
abundance: -
CDR3nt: TGTGCCAGCAGCCCGGGGACATCTAGCACAGATACGCAGTATTTT
CDR3aa: CASSPGTSSTDTQYF

j_gene: TRBJ1-6
d_gene: TRBD1
v_gene: TRBV6-6
abundance: -
CDR3nt: TGTGCCAGCAGTTCACAGGGGAATGGTTCACCCCTCCACTTT
CDR3aa: CASSSQGNGSPLHF

j_gene: TRBJ1-5
d_gene: -
v_gene: TRBV2
abundance: -
CDR3nt: TGTGCCAGCAGTGATGGTGGGCAGCCCCAGCATTTT
CDR3aa: CASSDGGQPQHF

j_gene: TRBJ1-6
d_gene: TRBD1
v_gene: TRBV2
abundance: -
CDR3nt: TGTGCCAGCAGCCTCAGAGGACAGGGGAGTGCTAATTCACCCCTCCACTTT
CDR3aa: CASSLRGQGSANSPLHF

j_gene: TRBJ1-2
d_gene: -
v_gene: TRBV5-1
abundance: -
CDR3nt: TGCGCCAGCAGCTCAACGGCCGGGACGACTTACTATGGCTACACCTTC
CDR3aa: CASSSTAGTTYYGYTF

j_gene: TRBJ2-3
d_gene: -
v_gene: TRBV19
abundance: -
CDR3nt: TGTGCCAGTACATTTGGCCGGGGAGCAGATACGCAGTATTTT
CDR3aa: CASTFGRGADTQYF

j_gene: TRBJ1-2
d_gene: -
v_gene: TRBV19
abundance: -
CDR3nt: TGTGCCAGTAGTAAGGGAAACTATGGCTACACCTTC
CDR3aa: CASSKGNYGYTF

j_gene: TRBJ2-1
d_gene: -
v_gene: TRBV5-4
abundance: -
CDR3nt: TGTGCCTCCAAGACTACCTACTCCTACAATGAGCAGTTCTTC
CDR3aa: CASKTTYSYNEQFF

j_gene: TRBJ2-7
d_gene: -
v_gene: TRBV20-1
abundance: -
CDR3nt: TGCAGTGCTAGAAGGGACTACGAGCAGTACTTC
CDR3aa: CSARRDYEQYF

j_gene: TRBJ2-5
d_gene: TRBD1
v_gene: TRBV6-5
abundance: -
CDR3nt: TGTGCCAGCACTGGGACAGACCAAGAGACCCAGTACTTC
CDR3aa: CASTGTDQETQYF

j_gene: TRBJ2-1
d_gene: -
v_gene: TRBV14
abundance: -
CDR3nt: TGTGCCAGCAGCCAATGGAGAGACTACAATGAGCAGTTCTTC
CDR3aa: CASSQWRDYNEQFF

j_gene: TRBJ1-6
d_gene: -
v_gene: TRBV6-5
abundance: once
CDR3nt: TGTGCCAGCAGGACCGGGACGGGCGGTTCACCCCTCCACTTT
CDR3aa: CASRTGTGGSPLHF

j_gene: TRBJ2-6
d_gene: TRBD1
v_gene: TRBV29-1
abundance: -
CDR3nt: TGCAGCGCCTTAACAGGGGCTGGGGCCAACGTCCTGACTTTC
CDR3aa: CSALTGAGANVLTF

j_gene: TRBJ2-3
d_gene: TRBD2
v_gene: TRBV5-1
abundance: -
CDR3nt: TGCGCCAGCAGCTCCGGGAGCGGGACCGTTGATACGCAGTATTTT
CDR3aa: CASSSGSGTVDTQYF

j_gene: TRBJ2-7
d_gene: -
v_gene: TRBV7-9
abundance: -
CDR3nt: TGTGCCAGCGGTTCCGGGGGTTACTACGAGCAGTACTTC
CDR3aa: CASGSGGYYEQYF

j_gene: TRBJ2-2
d_gene: TRBD2
v_gene: TRBV4-3
abundance: -
CDR3nt: TGCGCCAGCAGCCAAGAGGGGCGAGGGAGGGCCGGGGAGCTGTTTTTT
CDR3aa: CASSQEGRGRAGELFF

j_gene: TRBJ2-1
d_gene: -
v_gene: TRBV7-9
abundance: -
CDR3nt: TGTGCCAGCAGCTTCGGGCTAGGTAGGATCTACAATGAGCAGTTCTTC
CDR3aa: CASSFGLGRIYNEQFF

j_gene: TRBJ2-7
d_gene: -
v_gene: TRBV5-1
abundance: once
CDR3nt: TGCGCCAGCAGCTTGCTTCTTGCGGGATCTGTCCACGAGCAGTACTTC
CDR3aa: CASSLLLAGSVHEQYF

j_gene: TRBJ2-5
d_gene: TRBD2
v_gene: TRBV5-4
abundance: -
CDR3nt: TGTGCCAGCAGGTCGGGGCTAGCGGGGAGCCAAAGGGAGACCCAGTACTTC
CDR3aa: CASRSGLAGSQRETQYF

j_gene: TRBJ2-1
d_gene: -
v_gene: TRBV7-9
abundance: few
CDR3nt: TGTGCCAGCAGCTTAAGCCGGCGGGCCAACAATGAGCAGTTCTTC
CDR3aa: CASSLSRRANNEQFF

j_gene: TRBJ1-1
d_gene: -
v_gene: TRBV11-2
abundance: once
CDR3nt: TGTGCCAGCAGCCTTATAGTGGGGGGGACTGAAGCTTTCTTT
CDR3aa: CASSLIVGGTEAFF

j_gene: TRBJ2-3
d_gene: -
v_gene: TRBV7-8
abundance: -
CDR3nt: TGTGCCAGCAGCCCCCTCTGGAAGGGCCGTGTTCCAGATACGCAGTATTTT
CDR3aa: CASSPLWKGRVPDTQYF

j_gene: TRBJ1-4
d_gene: -
v_gene: TRBV30
abundance: -
CDR3nt: TGTGCCACGAGGGGGGGGGCTAATGAAAAACTGTTTTTT
CDR3aa: CATRGGANEKLFF

j_gene: TRBJ1-3
d_gene: -
v_gene: TRBV6-1
abundance: -
CDR3nt: TGTGCCAGCATCCAAATGTACGGAAACACCATATATTTT
CDR3aa: CASIQMYGNTIYF

j_gene: TRBJ1-4
d_gene: -
v_gene: TRBV18
abundance: -
CDR3nt: TGTGCCAGCTCCAGAGAGCTTCCAACTAATGAAAAACTGTTTTTT
CDR3aa: CASSRELPTNEKLFF

j_gene: TRBJ1-3
d_gene: -
v_gene: TRBV7-9
abundance: -
CDR3nt: TGTGCCAGCAGCCTACCGAGAGTTGAGACGGACCTCTCTGGAAACACCATATATTTT
CDR3aa: CASSLPRVETDLSGNTIYF

j_gene: TRBJ1-3
d_gene: -
v_gene: TRBV10-3
abundance: -
CDR3nt: TGTGCCATCAGCGGGATCGCGGGAAACACCATATATTTT
CDR3aa: CAISGIAGNTIYF

j_gene: TRBJ2-6
d_gene: -
v_gene: TRBV5-1
abundance: -
CDR3nt: TGCGCCAGCAGCTTGGGGGTACTAGTGAGCGGGGCCAACGTCCTGACTTTC
CDR3aa: CASSLGVLVSGANVLTF

j_gene: TRBJ1-1
d_gene: -
v_gene: TRBV5-1
abundance: -
CDR3nt: TGCGCCAGCAGCTCCCCCCCCGGGAGGACGAACACTGAAGCTTTCTTT
CDR3aa: CASSSPPGRTNTEAFF

j_gene: TRBJ2-1
d_gene: TRBD2
v_gene: TRBV7-2
abundance: -
CDR3nt: TGTGCCAGCAGTTCCATAGCGGGAGTGGGGAATGAGCAGTTCTTC
CDR3aa: CASSSIAGVGNEQFF

j_gene: TRBJ1-2
d_gene: -
v_gene: TRBV5-1
abundance: -
CDR3nt: TGCGCCAGCAGCTTGGAGGTAGGGAGTGGCTACACCTTC
CDR3aa: CASSLEVGSGYTF

j_gene: TRBJ2-7
d_gene: TRBD2
v_gene: TRBV4-3
abundance: once
CDR3nt: TGCGCCAGCAGCCAAGTTCTACGGCGGGAGCGCTACGAGCAGTACTTC
CDR3aa: CASSQVLRRERYEQYF

j_gene: TRBJ2-7
d_gene: -
v_gene: TRBV7-2
abundance: -
CDR3nt: TGTGCCAGCAGCTCACAGGACTCTTCCTACGAGCAGTACTTC
CDR3aa: CASSSQDSSYEQYF

j_gene: TRBJ2-3
d_gene: TRBD1
v_gene: TRBV10-3
abundance: -
CDR3nt: TGTGCCACGAGAGGACAGGGGGTCACAGATACGCAGTATTTT
CDR3aa: CATRGQGVTDTQYF

j_gene: TRBJ2-5
d_gene: -
v_gene: TRBV19
abundance: -
CDR3nt: TGTGCCAGTAGTACCCAAATACCGACAGCAGAGACCCAGTACTTC
CDR3aa: CASSTQIPTAETQYF

j_gene: TRBJ2-7
d_gene: TRBD1
v_gene: TRBV5-6
abundance: -
CDR3nt: TGTGCCAGCAGCTTTGACAGGGTCTCCTACGAGCAGTACTTC
CDR3aa: CASSFDRVSYEQYF

j_gene: TRBJ2-2
d_gene: -
v_gene: TRBV19
abundance: -
CDR3nt: TGTGCCAGTAGCCGCCTGAATATGGAGCTGTTTTTT
CDR3aa: CASSRLNMELFF

j_gene: TRBJ2-2
d_gene: TRBD1
v_gene: TRBV7-9
abundance: -
CDR3nt: TGTGCCAGCAGCTTATTAGGGACAGGGACACTCACCGGGGAGCTGTTTTTT
CDR3aa: CASSLLGTGTLTGELFF

j_gene: TRBJ2-5
d_gene: -
v_gene: TRBV5-1
abundance: once
CDR3nt: TGCGCCAGCAGCTTGGAAGAGGAGACCCAGTACTTC
CDR3aa: CASSLEEETQYF

j_gene: TRBJ2-7
d_gene: -
v_gene: TRBV6-5
abundance: -
CDR3nt: TGTGCCAGCAGTCCGGCTATGGTCTACGAGCAGTACTTC
CDR3aa: CASSPAMVYEQYF

j_gene: TRBJ2-3
d_gene: -
v_gene: TRBV11-1
abundance: -
CDR3nt: TGTGCCAGCAACGGCAGGATCAATCCAGATACGCAGTATTTT
CDR3aa: CASNGRINPDTQYF

j_gene: TRBJ2-7
d_gene: -
v_gene: TRBV7-6
abundance: -
CDR3nt: TGTGCCAGCAGTCTTGATCCAAACGTGCACGAGCAGTACTTC
CDR3aa: CASSLDPNVHEQYF

j_gene: TRBJ1-4
d_gene: TRBD1
v_gene: TRBV4-2
abundance: -
CDR3nt: TGTGCCAGCAGCCAAGAACCGGGACAGGGGGTTACTAATGAAAAACTGTTTTTT
CDR3aa: CASSQEPGQGVTNEKLFF

j_gene: TRBJ1-6
d_gene: -
v_gene: TRBV4-3
abundance: -
CDR3nt: TGCGCCAGCAGCCAAGAAAGAGCTTTTAATTCACCCCTCCACTTT
CDR3aa: CASSQERAFNSPLHF

j_gene: TRBJ2-1
d_gene: -
v_gene: TRBV7-2
abundance: -
CDR3nt: TGTGCCAGCAGCCCCCGTTTTGCGGGCAACAATGAGCAGTTCTTC
CDR3aa: CASSPRFAGNNEQFF

j_gene: TRBJ2-1
d_gene: TRBD2
v_gene: TRBV14
abundance: -
CDR3nt: TGTGCCAGCAGCCCGGGACTAGCGGGAACCAATGAGCAGTTCTTC
CDR3aa: CASSPGLAGTNEQFF

j_gene: TRBJ2-5
d_gene: -
v_gene: TRBV30
abundance: -
CDR3nt: TGTGCCTGGAGTGGGAACCTTCAAGAGACCCAGTACTTC
CDR3aa: CAWSGNLQETQYF

j_gene: TRBJ2-2
d_gene: TRBD2
v_gene: TRBV5-4
abundance: -
CDR3nt: TGTGCCAGCAGTTTGGGACTAGCGGGGCCTACCGGGGAGCTGTTTTTT
CDR3aa: CASSLGLAGPTGELFF

j_gene: TRBJ2-7
d_gene: -
v_gene: TRBV7-9
abundance: few
CDR3nt: TGTGCCAGCAGCCTAGAAACCGTGCAGTACTTC
CDR3aa: CASSLETVQYF

j_gene: TRBJ2-5
d_gene: -
v_gene: TRBV5-1
abundance: -
CDR3nt: TGCGCCAGCAGCTCTACCTCGGGCCCCGAAGAGACCCAGTACTTC
CDR3aa: CASSSTSGPEETQYF

j_gene: TRBJ2-5
d_gene: -
v_gene: TRBV30
abundance: -
CDR3nt: TGTGCCTGGAGTTCTAACCACCCAAGCGAGACCCAGTACTTC
CDR3aa: CAWSSNHPSETQYF

j_gene: TRBJ1-4
d_gene: TRBD1
v_gene: TRBV28
abundance: -
CDR3nt: TGTGCCAGCAGTTTATGCTGGGCCAGGGGGCGGCATCGACCATTT
CDR3aa: CASSLCWARGRHRPF